Below are 7 T cell receptor beta chains sequenced from a single sample in a study of early T cells in non-severe SARS-CoV-2 infection. In TCRdb, the 5' RACE reads were re-called with MiXCR into one record per CDR3 protein. Of about 100,000 distinct CDR3 sequences listed, roughly 12% are singletons. The sequenced material came from whole blood. Every receptor here comes from an adult who was a healthcare worker with PCR-confirmed SARS-CoV-2 infection or an uninfected control (not recorded which).

V usage is TRBV12-3 or TRBV12-4 and J usage is TRBJ1-4, with D possibly matching TRBD1 (5 bases). The CDR3 length is 15 residues. V shed 6 bases and J shed 7 bases, with 18 bases lying between them. The CDR3 nucleotides are TGTGCCAGCAGCCCAGACAGATACAGAACTGAAAAACTGTTTTTT. Its translation: CASSPDRYRTEKLFF.

There are a few counts of this clonotype. V is TRBV6-6 and J is TRBJ2-7, with D unclear. The germline V and J ends were trimmed by 6 bases and 3 bases, with 6 bases remaining between them. There are 11 residues in the CDR3. Germline CDR1 reads MNHNY; CDR2 reads SVGAGI (reference sequence). The CDR3: CASRAGYEQYF. In DNA form, the CDR3 reads TGTGCCAGCAGGGCCGGCTACGAGCAGTACTTC.

This clonotype was seen more than once but under ten times. This chain joins TRBV11-2 and TRBJ2-1, with 7 bases fitting TRBD2. J lost 4 bases, V lost 5 bases, and 11 bases had no gene match. The CDR3 runs 16 residues. The germline CDR1 and CDR2 sequences are SGHAT and FQNNGV. The CDR3 DNA follows: TGTGCCAGCAGCCCCTCTAGCGGACTGGGGTACAATGAGCAGTTCTTC. Its translation is CASSPSSGLGYNEQFF.

This clonotype was recorded many times. The rearrangement uses TRBV12-3 or TRBV12-4 and TRBJ2-7; D is ambiguous. V lost 5 bases, J lost 5 bases, and 16 bases lay in between. The length of the CDR3 is 14 residues. The CDR3 reads CASSADRADHEQYF. CDR3 coding DNA: TGTGCCAGCAGTGCAGATAGGGCAGACCACGAGCAGTACTTC.

This sequence joins TRBV11-2 and TRBJ2-1, with D maybe TRBD1 (6 bases). CDR1 and CDR2 (germline): SGHAT, FQNNGV. The CDR3 runs 15 residues. Trimming pared 5 bases from V and 6 bases from J, leaving 17 bases between. This CDR3 is CASSLYREGSNEQFF. In DNA form, the CDR3 reads TGTGCCAGCAGCCTTTACAGGGAAGGCTCCAATGAGCAGTTCTTC.

This clonotype was picked up a small number of times. V and J are TRBV6-5 and TRBJ2-5; no reliable D call. The V gene's germline CDR1 is MNHEY and CDR2 SVGAGI. This CDR3 has 12 amino acids. Trimming cost V 6 bases and J 5 bases, with 10 bases left between them. Here the CDR3 reads CASSRSSETQYF. CDR3 bases: TGTGCCAGCAGCCGCTCCAGTGAGACCCAGTACTTC.

The gene calls are TRBV28 and TRBJ2-5; 8 bases map to TRBD1. The V and J ends lost 6 bases and 4 bases, in that order; junction bases with no gene match: 7. Germline CDR1 and CDR2: MDHEN and SYDVKM. This CDR3 comprises 14 residues. The CDR3 sequence: CASSPSGQGETQYF. CDR3 in DNA: TGTGCCAGCAGCCCTTCCGGACAGGGAGAGACCCAGTACTTC.